This T cell receptor beta chain was recorded in a study of blood T cell repertoires in COVID-19. Trimming took 6 bases from V and 7 from J; bases not matched to a gene: 10. CDR1 is LNHNV, CDR2 YYDKDF, per germline (reference sequence). This CDR3 has 15 amino acids. Data came from immunoSEQ multiplex PCR; TCRdb stores just in-frame clones and leaves some out. The sample contains hundreds of thousands of clones, around nine tenths of which appear only once. The source material was peripheral blood. The chain joins TRBV15 to TRBJ1-4, with TRBD1 matching 8 bases. The sequence was obtained from a man in his sixties who had recovered from COVID-19. CDR3 region: CATSLQGQGPEKLFF. In nucleotides, the CDR3 is TGTGCCACCAGTTTACAAGGACAGGGACCTGAAAAACTGTTTTTT.